The present T cell receptor beta chain was sequenced within a study of blood T cell repertoires in COVID-19. Background on the study: Collection of acute and convalescent COVID-19 samples took place in the United States, Italy and Spain.

As processed by the authors: Scientists estimated how many nucleated cells there were by amplifying reference gene primers. Clones were read by immunoSEQ multiplex PCR, and TCRdb kept only the in-frame ones, dropping some. Clone size and the V and J calls come from that table; the DNA yielded D and trimming. The sample holds about 170,000 clones, 65% to 85% seen once. Germline V gene data show CDR1 as KGHSH and CDR2 as LQKENI. V shed 6 bases and J 8 bases; nucleotides not matched to a gene: 11. The CDR3 loop spans 16 amino acids. This clonotype was sampled from a man between 70 and 80 years old with active or convalescent COVID-19. The chain couples TRBV18 to TRBJ1-4; 11 bases fit TRBD1. The sample consisted of peripheral blood. The CDR3 DNA sequence: TGTGCCAGCTCTCAAACGGGGGACAGGGGGTACGAAAAACTGTTTTTT. It yields the protein CASSQTGDRGYEKLFF.